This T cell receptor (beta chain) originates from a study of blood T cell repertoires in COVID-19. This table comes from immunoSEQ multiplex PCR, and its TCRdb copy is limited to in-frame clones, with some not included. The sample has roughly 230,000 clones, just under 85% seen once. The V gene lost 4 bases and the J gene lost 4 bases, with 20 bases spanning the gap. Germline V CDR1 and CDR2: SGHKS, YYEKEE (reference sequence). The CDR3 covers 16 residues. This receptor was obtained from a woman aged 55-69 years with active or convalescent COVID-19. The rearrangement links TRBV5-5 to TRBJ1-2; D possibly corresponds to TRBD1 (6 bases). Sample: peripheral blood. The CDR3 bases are TGTGCCAGCAGCCTACAACAGACAGGTTACCTCTATGGCTACACCTTC. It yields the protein CASSLQQTGYLYGYTF.